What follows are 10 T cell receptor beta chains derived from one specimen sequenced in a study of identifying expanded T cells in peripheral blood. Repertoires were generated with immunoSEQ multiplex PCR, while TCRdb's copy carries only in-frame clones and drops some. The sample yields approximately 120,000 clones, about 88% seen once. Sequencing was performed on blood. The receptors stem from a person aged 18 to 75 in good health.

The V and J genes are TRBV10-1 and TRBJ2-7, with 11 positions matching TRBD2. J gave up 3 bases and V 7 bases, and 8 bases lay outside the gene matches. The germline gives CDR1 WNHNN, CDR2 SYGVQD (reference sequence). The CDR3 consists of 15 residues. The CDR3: CASITGLADLYEQYF. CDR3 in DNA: TGCGCCAGCATCACGGGACTAGCGGACCTCTACGAGCAGTACTTC.

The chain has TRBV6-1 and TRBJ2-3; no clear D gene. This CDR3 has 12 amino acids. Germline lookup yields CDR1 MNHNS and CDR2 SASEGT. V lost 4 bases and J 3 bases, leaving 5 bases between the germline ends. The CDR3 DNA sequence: TGTGCCAGCAGTGTATCGACAGATACGCAGTATTTT. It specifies CASSVSTDTQYF.

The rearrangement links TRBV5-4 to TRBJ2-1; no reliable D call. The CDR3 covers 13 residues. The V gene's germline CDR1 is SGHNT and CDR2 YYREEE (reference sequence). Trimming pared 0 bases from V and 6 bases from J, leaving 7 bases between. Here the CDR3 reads CASSLVGANEQFF. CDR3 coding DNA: TGTGCCAGCAGCTTGGTGGGTGCCAATGAGCAGTTCTTC.

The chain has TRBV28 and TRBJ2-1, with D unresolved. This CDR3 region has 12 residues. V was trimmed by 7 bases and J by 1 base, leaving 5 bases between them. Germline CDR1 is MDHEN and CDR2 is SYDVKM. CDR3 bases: TGTGCCAGCAAACCGTCCTACAATGAGCAGTTCTTC. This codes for CASKPSYNEQFF.

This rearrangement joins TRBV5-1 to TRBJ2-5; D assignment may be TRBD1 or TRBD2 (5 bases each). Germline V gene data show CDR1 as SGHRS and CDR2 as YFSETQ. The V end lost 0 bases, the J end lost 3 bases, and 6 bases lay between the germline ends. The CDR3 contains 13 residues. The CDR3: CASSLVGEETQYF. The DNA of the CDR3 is TGCGCCAGCAGCTTGGTGGGGGAAGAGACCCAGTACTTC.

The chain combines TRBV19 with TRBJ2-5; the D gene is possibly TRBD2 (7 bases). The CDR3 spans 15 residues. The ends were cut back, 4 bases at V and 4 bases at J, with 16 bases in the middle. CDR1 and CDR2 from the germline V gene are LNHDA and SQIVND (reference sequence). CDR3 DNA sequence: TGTGCCAGTAGTAACCTCGGGGGGCGCGGAGAGACCCAGTACTTC. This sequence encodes CASSNLGGRGETQYF.

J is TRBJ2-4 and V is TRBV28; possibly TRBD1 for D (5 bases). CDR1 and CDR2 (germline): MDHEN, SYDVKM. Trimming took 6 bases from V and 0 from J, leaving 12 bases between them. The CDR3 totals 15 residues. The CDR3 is CASRDTSLAKNIQYF. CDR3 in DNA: TGTGCCAGCAGGGACACGTCCTTAGCCAAAAACATTCAGTACTTC. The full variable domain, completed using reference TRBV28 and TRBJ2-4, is DVKVTQSSRYLVKRTGEKVFLECVQDMDHENMFWYRQDPGLGLRLIYFSYDVKMKEKGDIPEGYSVSREKKERFSLILESASTNQTSMYLCASRDTSLAKNIQYFGAGTRLSVL.

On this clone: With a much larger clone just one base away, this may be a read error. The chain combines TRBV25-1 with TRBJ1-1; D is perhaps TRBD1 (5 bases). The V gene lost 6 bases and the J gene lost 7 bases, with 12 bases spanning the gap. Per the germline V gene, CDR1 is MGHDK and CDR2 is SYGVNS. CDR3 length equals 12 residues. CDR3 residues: CASRAGRGEAFF. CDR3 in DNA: TGTGCCAGCAGGGCCGGGAGGGGTGAAGCTTTCTTT.

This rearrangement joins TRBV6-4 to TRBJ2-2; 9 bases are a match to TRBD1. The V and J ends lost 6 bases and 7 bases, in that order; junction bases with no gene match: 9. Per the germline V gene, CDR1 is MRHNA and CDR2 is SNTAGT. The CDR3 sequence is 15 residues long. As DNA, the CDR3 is TGTGCCAGCAGCCGGGACAGGGTAATTGACGGGGAGCTGTTTTTT. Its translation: CASSRDRVIDGELFF.

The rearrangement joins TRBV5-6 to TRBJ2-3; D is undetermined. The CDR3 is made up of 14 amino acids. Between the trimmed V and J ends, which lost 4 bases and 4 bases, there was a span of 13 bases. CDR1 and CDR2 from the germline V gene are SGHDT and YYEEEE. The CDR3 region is CASSPVGGADTQYF. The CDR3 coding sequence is TGTGCCAGCAGCCCCGTAGGTGGTGCAGATACGCAGTATTTT.